This T cell receptor beta chain was profiled in a study of cytomegalovirus exposure and HLA in healthy donors. The CDR3 runs 16 residues. Trimming left V 1 base short and J 2 bases short, with 14 bases between. Germline V CDR1 and CDR2: SGHTA, FQGTGA. The protocol was immunoSEQ multiplex PCR, while the TCRdb copy is restricted to in-frame clones and leaves out a portion. The data show some 98,000 clones, 70% to 90% seen once. The V gene is TRBV7-3, the J gene TRBJ1-1; tentative D call: TRBD1 (5 bases). Sequencing was performed on PBMCs. The clonotype originates from a woman in her 30s in good health and CMV-seronegative. The CDR3 reads CASSLRGRVPNTEAFF. The CDR3 coding sequence is TGTGCCAGCAGCTTAAGGGGCAGGGTACCTAACACTGAAGCTTTCTTT.